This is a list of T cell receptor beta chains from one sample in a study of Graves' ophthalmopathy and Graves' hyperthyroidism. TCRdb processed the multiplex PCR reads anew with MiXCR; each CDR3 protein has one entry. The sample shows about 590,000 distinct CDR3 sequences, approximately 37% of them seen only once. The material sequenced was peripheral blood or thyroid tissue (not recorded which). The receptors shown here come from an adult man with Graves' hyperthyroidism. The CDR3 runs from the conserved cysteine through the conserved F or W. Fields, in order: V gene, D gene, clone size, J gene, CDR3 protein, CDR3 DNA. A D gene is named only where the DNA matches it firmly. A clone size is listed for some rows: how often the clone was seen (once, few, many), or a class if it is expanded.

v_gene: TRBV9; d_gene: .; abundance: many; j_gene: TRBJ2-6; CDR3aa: CASSGKPRGSGANVLTF; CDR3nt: TGTGCCAGCAGCGGAAAACCACGAGGCTCTGGGGCCAACGTCCTGACTTTC
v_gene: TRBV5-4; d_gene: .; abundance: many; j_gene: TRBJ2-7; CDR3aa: CASSSGVTYEQYF; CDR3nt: TGTGCCAGCAGCTCCGGGGTTACCTACGAGCAGTACTTC
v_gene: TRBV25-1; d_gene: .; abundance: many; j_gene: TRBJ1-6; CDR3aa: CASSESRGLHSPLHF; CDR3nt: TGTGCCAGCAGTGAATCCAGAGGACTTCATTCACCCCTCCACTTT
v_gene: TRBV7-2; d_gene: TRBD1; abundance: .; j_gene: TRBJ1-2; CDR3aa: CASRSGTRQGANGYTF; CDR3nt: TGTGCCAGCAGGTCCGGGACTAGGCAGGGGGCTAACGGCTACACCTTC
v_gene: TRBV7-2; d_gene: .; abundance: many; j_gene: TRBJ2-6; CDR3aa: CASSLGGQGRAGANVLTF; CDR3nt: TGTGCCAGCAGCTTAGGCGGGCAGGGGAGGGCTGGGGCCAACGTCCTGACTTTC
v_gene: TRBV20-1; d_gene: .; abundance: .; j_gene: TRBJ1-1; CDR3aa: CSANSGTPNTEAFF; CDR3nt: TGCAGTGCTAATAGCGGGACACCGAACACTGAAGCTTTCTTT
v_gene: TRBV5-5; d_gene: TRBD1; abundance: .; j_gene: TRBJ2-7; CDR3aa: CASSSGTGPYYEQYF; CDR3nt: TGCGCCAGCAGCTCCGGGACAGGGCCCTACTACGAGCAGTACTTC
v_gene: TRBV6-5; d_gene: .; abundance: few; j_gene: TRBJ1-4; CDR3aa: CASSQSRGTATVNEKLFF; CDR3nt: TGTGCCAGCAGCCAATCACGGGGCACGGCCACCGTTAATGAAAAACTGTTTTTT
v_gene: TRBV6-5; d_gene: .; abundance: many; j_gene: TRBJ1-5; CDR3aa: CASNPNNGQPQHF; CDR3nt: TGTGCCAGCAATCCCAACAACGGGCAGCCCCAGCATTTT
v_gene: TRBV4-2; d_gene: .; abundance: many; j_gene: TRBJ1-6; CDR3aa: CASSQAGHGSSYNSPLHF; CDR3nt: TGTGCCAGCAGCCAAGCAGGGCACGGCAGCTCCTATAATTCACCCCTCCACTTT
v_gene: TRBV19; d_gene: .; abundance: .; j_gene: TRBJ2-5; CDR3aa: CASRPGHLQETQYF; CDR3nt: TGTGCCAGCAGACCGGGACATCTCCAAGAGACCCAGTACTTC
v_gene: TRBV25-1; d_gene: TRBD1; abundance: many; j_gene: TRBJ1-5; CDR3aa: CASSELLNVRDRGPNQPQHF; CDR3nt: TGTGCCAGCAGTGAACTATTGAATGTTAGAGACAGGGGTCCCAATCAGCCCCAGCATTTT
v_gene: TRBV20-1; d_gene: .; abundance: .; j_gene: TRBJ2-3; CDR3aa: CSARTSVWTDTQYF; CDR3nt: TGCAGTGCGAGGACGAGTGTATGGACAGATACGCAGTATTTT
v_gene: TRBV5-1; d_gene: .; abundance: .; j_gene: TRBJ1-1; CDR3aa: CASSEFRTAGGTEAFF; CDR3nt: TGCGCCAGCAGCGAGTTCCGGACGGCGGGGGGTACTGAAGCTTTCTTT
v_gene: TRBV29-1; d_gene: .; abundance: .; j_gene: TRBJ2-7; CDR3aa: CSALADKAYEQYF; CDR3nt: TGCAGCGCCTTGGCGGACAAGGCCTACGAGCAGTACTTC
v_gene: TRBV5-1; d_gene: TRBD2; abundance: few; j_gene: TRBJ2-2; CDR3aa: CASSHGLAGGRNEQFF; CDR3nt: TGCGCCAGCAGCCACGGACTAGCGGGGGGGCGGAATGAGCAGTTTTTT
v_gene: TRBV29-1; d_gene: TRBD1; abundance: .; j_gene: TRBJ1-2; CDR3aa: CSVVAGTGNYGYTF; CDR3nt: TGCAGCGTTGTAGCCGGGACAGGAAACTATGGCTACACCTTC
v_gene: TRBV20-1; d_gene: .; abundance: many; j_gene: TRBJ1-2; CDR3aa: CSGNLGYGYTF; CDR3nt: TGCAGTGGTAATCTGGGCTATGGCTACACCTTC
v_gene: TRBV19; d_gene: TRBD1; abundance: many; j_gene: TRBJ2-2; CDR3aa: CASSVTGGNTGELFF; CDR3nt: TGTGCCAGCAGCGTGACAGGGGGCAACACCGGGGAGCTGTTTTTT
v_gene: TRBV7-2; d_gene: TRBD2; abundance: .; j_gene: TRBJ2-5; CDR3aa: CASSPGLAVVETQYF; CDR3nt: TGTGCCAGCAGCCCGGGGCTAGCGGTTGTTGAGACCCAGTACTTC
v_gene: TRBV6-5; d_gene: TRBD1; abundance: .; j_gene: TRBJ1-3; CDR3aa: CASSPRQGVLGNTIYF; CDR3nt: TGTGCCAGCAGTCCAAGACAGGGGGTCCTTGGAAACACCATATATTTT
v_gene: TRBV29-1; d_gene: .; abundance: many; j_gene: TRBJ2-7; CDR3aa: CSVEDSGWTTEQYF; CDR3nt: TGCAGCGTTGAAGATTCCGGGTGGACGACCGAGCAGTACTTC
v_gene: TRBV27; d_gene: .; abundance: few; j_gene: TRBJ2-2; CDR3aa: CASSLEGMENTGELFF; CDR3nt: TGTGCCAGCAGTTTAGAAGGGATGGAGAACACCGGGGAGCTGTTTTTT
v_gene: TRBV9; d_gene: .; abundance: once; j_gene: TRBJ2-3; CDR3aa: CASSVTTGVLGDTQYF; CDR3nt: TGTGCCAGCAGCGTTACAACGGGAGTCCTAGGAGATACGCAGTATTTT
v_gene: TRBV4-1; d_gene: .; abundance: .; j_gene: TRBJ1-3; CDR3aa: CASSRDQVSGNTIYF; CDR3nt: TGCGCCAGCAGCCGAGACCAAGTCTCTGGAAACACCATATATTTT
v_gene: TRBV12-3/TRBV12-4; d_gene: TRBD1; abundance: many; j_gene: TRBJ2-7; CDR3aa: CASTRDSYYEQYF; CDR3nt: TGTGCCAGCACCCGGGACAGCTACTACGAGCAGTACTTC
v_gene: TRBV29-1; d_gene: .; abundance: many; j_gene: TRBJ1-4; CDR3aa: CSVKWTPEKLFF; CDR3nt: TGCAGCGTTAAGTGGACACCGGAAAAACTGTTTTTT
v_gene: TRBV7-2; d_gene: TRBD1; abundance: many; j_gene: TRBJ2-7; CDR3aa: CASSLYTGTGLDEQYF; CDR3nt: TGTGCCAGCAGTTTATACACCGGGACAGGGTTGGACGAGCAGTACTTC
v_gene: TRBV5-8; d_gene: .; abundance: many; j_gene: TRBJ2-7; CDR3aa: CASSMGVYEQYF; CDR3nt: TGTGCCAGCAGTATGGGGGTCTACGAGCAGTACTTC
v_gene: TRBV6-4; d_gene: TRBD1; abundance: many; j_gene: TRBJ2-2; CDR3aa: CASSLQGDGELFF; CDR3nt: TGTGCCAGCAGCCTACAGGGGGACGGGGAGCTGTTTTTT
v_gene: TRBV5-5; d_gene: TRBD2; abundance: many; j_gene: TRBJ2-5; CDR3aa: CASSLSGRAKETQYF; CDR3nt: TGTGCCAGCAGCTTGAGCGGGAGGGCGAAAGAGACCCAGTACTTC
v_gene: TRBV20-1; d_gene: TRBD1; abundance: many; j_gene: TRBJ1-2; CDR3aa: CSARKHVAGTGGYGYTF; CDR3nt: TGCAGTGCTAGAAAACACGTTGCGGGGACAGGGGGCTATGGCTACACCTTC
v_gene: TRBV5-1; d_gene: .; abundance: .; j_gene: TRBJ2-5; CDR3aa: CASSLMLGETQYF; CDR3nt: TGCGCCAGCAGCTTGATGCTTGGCGAGACCCAGTACTTC
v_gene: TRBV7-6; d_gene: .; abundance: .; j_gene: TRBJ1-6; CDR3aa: CASSLVTGSNSPLHF; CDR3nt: TGTGCCAGCAGCTTAGTGACAGGATCAAATTCACCCCTCCACTTT
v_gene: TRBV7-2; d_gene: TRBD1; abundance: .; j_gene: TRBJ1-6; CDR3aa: CASSLGDRINSPLHF; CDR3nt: TGTGCCAGCAGCTTAGGGGACAGGATAAATTCACCCCTCCACTTT
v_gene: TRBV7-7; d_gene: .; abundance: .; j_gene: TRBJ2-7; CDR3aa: CASSLARGSDEQYF; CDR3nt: TGTGCTAGCAGCTTAGCTAGGGGGTCGGATGAGCAGTACTTC
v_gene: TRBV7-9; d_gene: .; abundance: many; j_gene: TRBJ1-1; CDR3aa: CASSLYPTEAFF; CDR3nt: TGTGCCAGCAGCTTATATCCGACTGAAGCTTTCTTT
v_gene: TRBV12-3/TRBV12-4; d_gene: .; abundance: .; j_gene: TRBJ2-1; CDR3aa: CASSSGIPYNEQFF; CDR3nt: TGTGCCAGCAGTTCGGGGATCCCCTACAATGAGCAGTTCTTC